The clone carrying this T cell receptor (beta chain) was seen a handful of times. Patients who had autoimmune disease history or got systemic immunosuppression were left out. Peripheral blood came from all dose cohorts at three timepoints. CDR1 is SEHNR and CDR2 is FQNEAQ in the germline V gene (reference sequence). This CDR3 is built from 14 residues. Trimming took 4 bases from V and 7 from J; bases not matched to a gene: 7. This sample is part of a study of OX40 agonist ivuxolimab in advanced cancers. The assay was immunoSEQ multiplex PCR, and TCRdb's table has in-frame clones only and misses some. The sample comprises tens of thousands of clones, roughly four fifths of which are singletons, and approximately 0.44% rests with the top ten.

This sequence originates from an adult with an advanced solid tumor such as melanoma, head and neck, liver or kidney cancer. The sample in question was CD4+ or CD8+ T cells sorted from blood, obtained in a trial of the OX40 agonist ivuxolimab. The J gene is TRBJ2-7, the V gene TRBV7-9, with 10 bases identical to TRBD2. The CDR3 nucleotides are TGTGCCAGCAGCTCACTAGCGGGATCACAAGAGCAGTACTTC. Amino acid sequence: CASSSLAGSQEQYF.